A selection of T cell receptor beta chains follows, all from one sample in a study of cytomegalovirus exposure and HLA in healthy donors. TCRdb keeps only in-frame clones here, not all; method: immunoSEQ multiplex PCR. The table lists 150,000 to 200,000 clones, 75% to 80% of them singletons, with over 12% in the top ten. Sequencing used PBMCs. All receptors come from a man over 45 in good health and CMV-seropositive. Both conserved end residues are part of each CDR3.

v_call cdr3_length cdr3_aa
TRBV7-6 17 CASSSWTSGDSTDTQYF
TRBV6-5 15 CASSSYYREGGTQYF
TRBV18 14 CASSLTGGGTEAFF
TRBV5-4 13 CASSSGISYEQYF
TRBV19 15 CASSITGGAYNEQFF
TRBV28 15 CASSSHQGGSYEQYF
TRBV18 15 CASSPEDRGNTEAFF
TRBV6-1 16 CASSEAEVSYNSPLHF
TRBV6-6 12 CASSISNQPQHF
TRBV6-1 14 CASSTGTRNTEAFF
TRBV2 13 CASVGQGENIQYF
TRBV16 15 CASSQETGGPTEAFF
TRBV6-1 14 CASSERQGAQPQHF
TRBV7-9 17 CASSLPTLLTNTGELFF
TRBV28 18 CASSLEGLAGGRTDTQYF
TRBV5-3 15 CARSAEDRTYNEQFF
TRBV4-1 17 CASSPGQARGKNQPQHF
TRBV19 15 CASSQAGLLNQPQHF
TRBV5-1 14 CASSLDSSNQPQHF
TRBV5-1 12 CASTLGDSPLHF
TRBV25-1 15 CASSEDYLLNTEAFF
TRBV19 16 CASSMGGMIGQETQYF
TRBV19 15 CASSITGGLTTEAFF
TRBV6-6 15 CASSPYGDTQETQYF
TRBV5-4 15 CASSPSAGVNSPLHF
TRBV10-3 13 CAIRKGDTDTQYF
TRBV5-1 17 CASSRNYLGQGEETQYF
TRBV7-3 14 CASSPGFGANVLTF
TRBV7-9 19 CASSTAGRGRTYNTGELFF
TRBV28 11 CASSLRESYTF
TRBV7-2 15 CASSRGTFFGNTIYF
TRBV6-5 14 CASRPGQGYSPLHF